The sample holds one count of the clone carrying this T cell receptor (beta chain). The antigen is unknown. A much bigger clone sits one base away, suggesting this may be a read error. The source of the sample is a study of glioma-infiltrating T cells. TCR alpha and beta CDR3 regions were amplified from RNA using iRepertoire nested multiplex PCR. For one-step reverse transcription and amplification, about 90-400 ng of tissue mRNA or PBMC total RNA was used. TCRdb recomputed calls from the multiplex PCR reads with MiXCR, one row per CDR3 protein. The sample has 150,000 to 200,000 distinct CDR3 sequences; more than 35% are singletons. Findings and limits, study-wide: CDR3 overlap between tissue and blood was very small. Non-neoplastic patients had below-expected tissue-blood divergence, while all gliomas exceeded expectation.

The CDR3 sequence is 15 residues long. Germline CDR1 and CDR2: MNHNY and SVGAGI (reference sequence). This sequence joins TRBV6-6 and TRBJ2-7; maybe TRBD2 (7 bases). Sequencing was carried out using glioma tissue, nonneoplastic brain tissue, or PBMCs (not recorded which). The receptor was derived from a human donor with low-grade glioma or glioblastoma, undergoing nonglioma brain surgery, or in good health (not recorded which). The CDR3 loop reads CASSYSGGRVYEQCF. The DNA for the CDR3 is TGTGCCAGCAGTTACTCCGGGGGGCGCGTCTACGAGCAGTGCTTC.